The clone carrying this T cell receptor (beta chain) was seen a few times. Its antigen is not known. CDR1 is SGDLS and CDR2 is YYNGEE in the germline V gene. V was clipped by 0 bases and J by 12 bases; unmatched bases: 3. CDR3 length: 13 residues. Researchers grouped second doses given at about 4 or about 12 weeks into one pool. The source of the sample is a study of T cell responses to AZD1222 COVID-19 vaccine. Overall study findings and caveats: It was only after the peak T cell response that any repertoires were sampled. Clonal diversity may have been underestimated in mostly white British donors. In the spike-specific TCR repertoire, nearly half reportedly target unmutated variant regions.

Produced via immunoSEQ multiplex PCR; TCRdb's table is partial and in-frame only. The sample comprises some 52,000 clones, roughly 86% of which are singletons, and roughly 2.7% rests with the top ten. Sequencing used peripheral blood, obtained 28 days after the second AZD1222 dose. The clonotype originates from an adult who received the AZD1222 COVID-19 vaccine. The chain joins TRBV9 to TRBJ2-1, with 10 positions matching TRBD1. The CDR3 sequence is CASSVGTGGAQFF. The CDR3 DNA follows: TGTGCCAGCAGCGTAGGGACAGGGGGTGCGCAGTTCTTC. Complete variable domain (other parts from reference TRBV9 and TRBJ2-1): DSGVTQTPKHLITATGQRVTLRCSPRSGDLSVYWYQQSLDQGLQFLIQYYNGEERAKGNILERFSAQQFPDLHSELNLSSLELGDSALYFCASSVGTGGAQFFGPGTRLTVL.